This T cell receptor beta chain was recovered during a study of T cell repertoires in cytomegalovirus infection. From the reads, TCRdb called clonotypes with MiXCR, one entry per CDR3 protein. Of roughly 140,000 distinct CDR3 sequences listed, 23% are singletons. Comment on this clonotype: Its specificity is not known.

Findings and limits, study-wide: The ex vivo response was dominated by HLA-C-restricted CMV-specific TCR beta clonotypes.

Source material: PBMCs. The clonotype originates from a human donor in good health (CMV status not recorded). Some clones in this sample may be carry-over from other donors' samples.

CDR3 bases: TGTGCCAGCAGCCAAGATCCCAGGGACGAGCAGTACTTC. Its translation is CASSQDPRDEQYF. This chain joins TRBV3-1 and TRBJ2-7, with a possible D match to TRBD1 (5 bases). CDR1 and CDR2 (germline): LGHDT, YNNKEL (reference sequence). The CDR3 sequence is 13 residues long. Trimming removed 0 bases at V and 5 bases at J, with 8 bases between.